The rows below give T cell receptor beta chains drawn from one sample of a study of a mutant IDH1 vaccine in newly diagnosed glioma. Sequenced by immunoSEQ multiplex PCR; TCRdb stores in-frame clones only, minus some. Of 60,000 or so clones listed, about 81% are singletons. Their target antigens are unknown. Here the sequenced sample was PBMCs, taken from a glioma patient whose treatment included an IDH1 peptide vaccine. The receptor source for this set is a woman aged 40 to 50 with glioma. Some clones in this sample may be carry-over from other donors' samples. Each CDR3 is given with its conserved first and last residue. A D gene is named only where the DNA matches it firmly. Expanded clones get a size class; other rows say once, few or many, or leave the size out.

V	size	D	J	DNA	CDR3
TRBV29-1	.	.	TRBJ1-1	TGCAGCTACGGCCGGCCATCTGAAGCTTTCTTT	CSYGRPSEAFF
TRBV6-5	.	TRBD1	TRBJ1-2	TGTGCCAGCAGTTACTCGACCGCGGGACAGTCCTATGGCTACACCTTC	CASSYSTAGQSYGYTF
TRBV6-5	.	.	TRBJ2-2	TGTGCCAGCAGTTACTCTCCCGGGGAGCTGTTTTTT	CASSYSPGELFF
TRBV7-6	.	.	TRBJ2-2	TGTGCCAGCAGCTTAGCGCGGAGGTCCGGGGAGCTGTTTTTT	CASSLARRSGELFF
TRBV20-1	.	.	TRBJ1-2	TGCAGTGTCGCAGAGGTTGATGGCTACACCTTC	CSVAEVDGYTF
TRBV18	few	.	TRBJ1-1	TGTGCCAGCTCACCGGTCGGGGGACGGGGTGAAGCTTTCTTT	CASSPVGGRGEAFF
TRBV19	.	TRBD1	TRBJ1-3	TGTGCCAGTAGTATCGGACGACAGGGGGCGGGCGGAAACACCATATATTTT	CASSIGRQGAGGNTIYF
TRBV14	.	TRBD2	TRBJ2-3	TGTGCCAGCAGCCGCCATAACTTACTTGCGGGGGGCCCCGATACGCAGTATTTT	CASSRHNLLAGGPDTQYF
TRBV7-9	once	TRBD1	TRBJ1-2	TGTGCCAGCAGCTTAGGTATAGGGACAGGGAATGGCTACACCTTC	CASSLGIGTGNGYTF
TRBV5-1	.	TRBD1	TRBJ2-5	TGCGCCAGCAGAGGGACAGCTGTAAGCCAAGAGACCCAGTACTTC	CASRGTAVSQETQYF
TRBV14	.	.	TRBJ1-2	TGTGCCAGCAGCCCTGGTGAGTTCCGTGGCTACACCTTC	CASSPGEFRGYTF
TRBV19	.	TRBD2	TRBJ2-5	TGTGCCAGTAGTTTCCCCCGGGGGGAGCAAGAGACCCAGTACTTC	CASSFPRGEQETQYF
TRBV5-1	.	.	TRBJ2-7	TGCGCCAGCAGCTCCCCTAGTACCTCCCGCTACGAGCAGTACTTC	CASSSPSTSRYEQYF
TRBV6-6	.	.	TRBJ2-2	TGTGCCAGCCTCCCGTGGACCGGGGAGCTGTTTTTT	CASLPWTGELFF
TRBV6-6	.	TRBD1	TRBJ1-5	TGTGCCAGCAGCCGCGGGACAGGGAATAGCAATCAGCCCCAGCATTTT	CASSRGTGNSNQPQHF